Below are 12 T cell receptor beta chains sequenced from a single sample in a study of T-cell memory formation after mild COVID-19. Using its own MiXCR run on the 5' RACE reads, TCRdb lists one record per CDR3 protein. Found here are some 320,000 distinct CDR3 sequences, roughly an eighth of them singletons; the top ten hold roughly 23%. The sample comprised PBMCs or a T cell subset sorted from them (not recorded which). These receptors were obtained from a man aged 18 to 30 who had mild COVID-19 (a few samples of this study predate the infection). Cell type and time point are not known.

The CDR3 protein is CASKVLGASSYNEQFF. The CDR3 DNA reads as TGTGCCAGCAAGGTGTTAGGAGCCAGCTCCTACAATGAGCAGTTCTTC. The chain recombines TRBV12-3 or TRBV12-4 with TRBJ2-1; D uncertain. The CDR3 totals 16 residues. Trimming took off 7 bases at V and 0 bases at J, with 16 bases between the two ends.

The rearrangement links TRBV4-1 to TRBJ1-2; perhaps TRBD1 as D (5 bases). CDR1 and CDR2 from the germline V gene are MGHRA and YSYEKL. Trimming removed 3 bases at V and 2 bases at J, with 16 bases between. This CDR3 has 16 amino acids. The CDR3 is CASSHNPMGRNYGYTF. DNA for the CDR3: TGCGCCAGCAGCCATAATCCCATGGGGCGAAACTATGGCTACACCTTC.

Many counts were recorded for this clonotype. The chain links TRBV5-1 to TRBJ2-4; 7 nucleotides align to TRBD1. The CDR3 has 14 amino acids. Germline loops: CDR1 SGHRS, CDR2 YFSETQ. V was pared by 2 bases and J by 9 bases, with 8 bases of the junction left unmatched. CDR3 residues: CASSFGAGGLIQYF. The CDR3 DNA reads TGCGCCAGCAGCTTTGGCGCAGGGGGTCTCATTCAGTACTTC.

The chain couples TRBV2 to TRBJ1-1; 7 nucleotides agree with TRBD1. V was pared by 3 bases and J by 1 base, with 5 bases of the junction left unmatched. Germline CDR1 SNHLY, CDR2 FYNNEI. The length of the CDR3 is 15 residues. The CDR3 sequence is CASSDGGTANTEAFF. CDR3 sequence (DNA): TGTGCCAGCAGTGATGGCGGGACAGCGAACACTGAAGCTTTCTTT.

J is TRBJ1-2 and V is TRBV18; D not resolved. The CDR3 loop spans 13 amino acids. The V and J ends lost 3 bases and 6 bases respectively, with 11 bases between them. CDR1 and CDR2 from the germline V gene are KGHSH and LQKENI. The CDR3 spells CASSPRTSDGYTF. The CDR3, as DNA: TGTGCCAGCTCACCCCGGACGTCGGATGGCTACACCTTC.

CDR3 bases: TGTGCCAGCAGCTCTCGGGGGGGCCGGTGGACTGAAGCTTTCTTT. It encodes CASSSRGGRWTEAFF. The genes are TRBV7-9 and TRBJ1-1, with D perhaps matching TRBD1 (6 bases). Trimming left V 4 bases short and J 5 bases short, with 17 bases between. The germline V gene encodes CDR1 SEHNR and CDR2 FQNEAQ (reference sequence). The CDR3 totals 15 residues.

This clonotype was detected only once. The rearrangement links TRBV4-3 to TRBJ1-1; D unclear. The CDR3 has 15 residues. CDR1 is LGHNA and CDR2 is YSLEER in the germline V gene. V lost 0 bases, J lost 1 base, and 9 bases lay in between. The CDR3 region is CASSQDPGRNTEAFF. The DNA for the CDR3 is TGCGCCAGCAGCCAAGATCCGGGAAGGAACACTGAAGCTTTCTTT.

This chain links TRBV5-5 with TRBJ2-5, with 12 nucleotides matching TRBD2. The V and J ends lost 3 bases and 5 bases, in that order; junction bases with no gene match: 2. Germline V CDR1 and CDR2: SGHKS, YYEKEE (reference sequence). This CDR3 comprises 14 residues. The CDR3 spells CASSSLAGGETQYF. The CDR3 DNA reads as TGTGCCAGCAGCTCACTAGCGGGGGGCGAGACCCAGTACTTC.

This clonotype was seen a handful of times. The chain couples TRBV20-1 to TRBJ1-1; D not certain. CDR1 and CDR2 (germline): DFQATT, SNEGSKA (reference sequence). This CDR3 has 11 residues. V was trimmed by 6 bases and J by 2 bases, leaving 7 bases between them. In DNA form, the CDR3 reads TGCAGTGCCCCCCTAAACACTGAAGCTTTCTTT. Translation: CSAPLNTEAFF.

This rearrangement joins TRBV7-9 to TRBJ2-1; 9 nucleotides align to TRBD2. The CDR3 contains 17 residues. CDR1 SEHNR and CDR2 FQNEAQ come from the germline V gene (reference sequence). Trimming removed 3 bases from V and 2 bases from J; junction bases left unmatched: 8. This CDR3 is CASSFGPGGGAYNEQFF. DNA of the CDR3: TGTGCCAGCAGCTTCGGCCCTGGCGGGGGGGCCTACAATGAGCAGTTCTTC. The entire variable domain, with the rest obtained from reference TRBV7-9 and TRBJ2-1, is as follows: DTGVSQNPRHKITKRGQNVTFRCDPISEHNRLYWYRQTLGQGPEFLTYFQNEAQLEKSRLLSDRFSAERPKGSFSTLEIQRTEQGDSAMYLCASSFGPGGGAYNEQFFGPGTRLTVL.

This clonotype has more than one count but fewer than ten. The chain has TRBV30 and TRBJ1-3; D unresolved. The germline V gene encodes CDR1 GTSNPN and CDR2 SVGIG (reference sequence). Deletions cut 2 bases from V and 2 bases from J, with 7 bases between. CDR3 length equals 13 residues. The CDR3 region is CAWSQAAGNTIYF. The CDR3 bases are TGTGCCTGGAGTCAGGCCGCTGGAAACACCATATATTTT.

This chain joins TRBV5-5 and TRBJ2-7, with 8 bases lining up with TRBD1. The CDR3 is made up of 15 amino acids. CDR1 is SGHKS and CDR2 is YYEKEE in the germline V gene (reference sequence). V gave up 4 bases and J gave up 1 base; unmatched junction bases: 7. The CDR3 sequence: CASSPRDRLSYEQYV. The CDR3 nucleotides read TGTGCCAGCAGCCCCCGGGACAGGTTGTCCTACGAGCAGTACGTC.